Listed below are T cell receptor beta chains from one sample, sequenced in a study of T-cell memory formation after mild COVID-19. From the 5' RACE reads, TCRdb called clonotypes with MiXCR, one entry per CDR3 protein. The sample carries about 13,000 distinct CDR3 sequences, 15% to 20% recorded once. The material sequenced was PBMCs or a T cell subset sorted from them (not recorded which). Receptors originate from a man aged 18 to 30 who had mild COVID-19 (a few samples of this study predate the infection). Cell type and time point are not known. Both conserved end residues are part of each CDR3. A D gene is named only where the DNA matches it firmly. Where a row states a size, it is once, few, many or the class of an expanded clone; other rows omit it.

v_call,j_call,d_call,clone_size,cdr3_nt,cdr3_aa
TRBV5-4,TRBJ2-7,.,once,TGTGCCAGCAGCGCGCGCTCAGGGGACTACGAGCAGTACTTC,CASSARSGDYEQYF
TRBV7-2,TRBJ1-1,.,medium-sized,TGTGCCAGCAGCTTAGCCCCGAGCACTGAAGCTTTCTTT,CASSLAPSTEAFF
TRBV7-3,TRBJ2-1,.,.,TGTGCCAGCAGCTTATACCCCGGGGTGCAGTTTTTC,CASSLYPGVQFF
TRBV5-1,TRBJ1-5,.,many,TGCGCCAGCTCCCTACAGGGAAATCAGCCCCAGCATTTT,CASSLQGNQPQHF
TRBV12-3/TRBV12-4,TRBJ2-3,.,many,TGTGCCAGCAGTTTTGGCGGGGCAATTGATACGCAGTATTTT,CASSFGGAIDTQYF
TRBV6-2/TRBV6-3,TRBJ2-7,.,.,TGTGCCAGCAGTTACCGGGACAACTACGAGCAGTACTTC,CASSYRDNYEQYF
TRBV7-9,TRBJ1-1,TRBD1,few,TGTGCCAGCAGCCGATACAGGGGGAACGCTGAAGCTTTCTTT,CASSRYRGNAEAFF
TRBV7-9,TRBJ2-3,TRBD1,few,TGTGCCGGACAGGGGGATCGAGATACGCAGTATTTT,CAGQGDRDTQYF
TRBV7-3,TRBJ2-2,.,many,TGTGCCAGCAGCTTCTCCGCCAGGGCCACCGGGGAGCTGTTTTTT,CASSFSARATGELFF
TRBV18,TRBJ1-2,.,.,TGTGCCAGCTCACCTAGTGGAAAGGGGTCGGACTATGGCTACACCTTC,CASSPSGKGSDYGYTF
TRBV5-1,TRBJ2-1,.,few,TGCGCCAGCAGCCTTGACTGGGTAGTCCATGAGCAGTTCTTC,CASSLDWVVHEQFF
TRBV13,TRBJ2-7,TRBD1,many,TGTGCCAGCAGCCCCGGGACAGAGTCCTACGAGCAGTACTTC,CASSPGTESYEQYF
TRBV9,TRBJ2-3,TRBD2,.,TGTGCCAGCAGCGTAGCCGGCGGGGGGGCAGGGGATACGCAGTATTTT,CASSVAGGGAGDTQYF
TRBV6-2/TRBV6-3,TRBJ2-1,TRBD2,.,TGTGCCAGCAGTTCGTTAACCGGGACTAGCGGGAGTACAAGGCAGTTCTTC,CASSSLTGTSGSTRQFF
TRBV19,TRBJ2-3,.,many,TGTGCCAGTAGTATGGTGTCGGGGGACGAACATACGCAGTATTTT,CASSMVSGDEHTQYF
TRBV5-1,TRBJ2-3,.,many,TGCGCCAGCAGCTTGGTTGCTAGCGGCACAGATACGCAGTATTTT,CASSLVASGTDTQYF
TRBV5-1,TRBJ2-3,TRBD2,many,TGCGCCAGCAGCTTGGTCGGGGTCTTCGGGGGGGACACAGATACGCAGTATTTT,CASSLVGVFGGDTDTQYF
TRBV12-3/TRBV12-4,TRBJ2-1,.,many,TGTGCCAGCAGCCGTAGCATGCTAGCAGGCGATGAGCAGTTCTTC,CASSRSMLAGDEQFF
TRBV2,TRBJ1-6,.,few,TGTGCCAGCAGTGACAGGAACGAGGCTATTTCACCCCTCCACTTT,CASSDRNEAISPLHF
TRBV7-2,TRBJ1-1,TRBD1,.,TGTGCCAGCAGCGTGCGCGGGCAGGGGGCTTGGAACACTGAAGCTTTCTTT,CASSVRGQGAWNTEAFF
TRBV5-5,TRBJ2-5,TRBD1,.,TGTGCCAGCAGCAGGACAGGGGGCAAGCAAGAGACCCAGTACTTC,CASSRTGGKQETQYF
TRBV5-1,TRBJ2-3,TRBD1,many,TGCGCCAGCAGCTTAGGACAGGGTCCAGATACGCAGTATTTT,CASSLGQGPDTQYF
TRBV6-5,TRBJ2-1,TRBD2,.,TGTGCCAGCAGTTACAGGGCTAGCGGGGGGGCAAGGCAGTTCTTC,CASSYRASGGARQFF
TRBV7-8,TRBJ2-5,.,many,TGTGCCAGCAGCTTACAGATGCCGGGCTCCGGGACCCAGTACTTC,CASSLQMPGSGTQYF
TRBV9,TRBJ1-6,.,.,TGTGCCAGCAGCGTAGTAGACACCGCCGACTCCTATAATTCACCCCTCCACTTT,CASSVVDTADSYNSPLHF
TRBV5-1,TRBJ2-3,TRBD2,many,TGCGCCAGCAGCTTGGGACTAGCCCCAGATACGCAGTATTTT,CASSLGLAPDTQYF
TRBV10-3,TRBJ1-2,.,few,TGTGCCATCAGTGAACGTTATGGGCCGTTCTATGGCTACACCTTC,CAISERYGPFYGYTF
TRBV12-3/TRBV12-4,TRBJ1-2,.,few,TGTGCCAGCAGTTTGGGCATCCTAGGCGGCTACACCTTC,CASSLGILGGYTF
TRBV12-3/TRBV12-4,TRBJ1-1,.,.,TGTGCCAGCAGTTTAAGTTACACTGAAGCTTTCTTT,CASSLSYTEAFF
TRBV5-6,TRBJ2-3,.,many,TGTGCCAGCAGCTCGACTAGTTGGTACGCAGATACGCAGTATTTT,CASSSTSWYADTQYF
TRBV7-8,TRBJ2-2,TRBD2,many,TGTGCCAGCAGCCCACGACTAGCTCCCACCGGGGAGCTGTTTTTT,CASSPRLAPTGELFF
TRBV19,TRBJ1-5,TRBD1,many,TGTGCCAGTAGTATAGTCGAGACAGGGGGCCGACAGCCCCAGCATTTT,CASSIVETGGRQPQHF
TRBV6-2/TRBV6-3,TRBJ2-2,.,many,TGTGCCAGCAGTTCTATCACCGGGGAGCTGTTTTTT,CASSSITGELFF
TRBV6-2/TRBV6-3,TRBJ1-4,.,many,TGTGCCAGCAGCCCAACCCCGGGTACAGATGAAAAACTGTTTTTT,CASSPTPGTDEKLFF
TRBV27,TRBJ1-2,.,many,TGTGCCAGCAGTCCCTCATATAACTATGGCTACACCTTC,CASSPSYNYGYTF
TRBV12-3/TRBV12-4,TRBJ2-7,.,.,TGTGCCAGCAGTTTCAGAGTCAGGACCACCTACGAGCAGTACTTC,CASSFRVRTTYEQYF
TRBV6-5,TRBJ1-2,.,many,TGTGCCAGCAGTTACCCGGGAAGGGGGATCGGCTACACCTTC,CASSYPGRGIGYTF
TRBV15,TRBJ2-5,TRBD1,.,TGTGCCACCAGCCGTGACAGGGGGTGGGAAGAGACCCAGTACTTC,CATSRDRGWEETQYF
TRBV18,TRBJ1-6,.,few,TGTGCCAGCTCCCCAACGATAGGGTATCGGAATTCACCCCTCCACTTT,CASSPTIGYRNSPLHF
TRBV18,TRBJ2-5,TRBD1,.,TGTGCCAGCTCACCGGACAGGGGGCCGCATGGGACCCAGTACTTC,CASSPDRGPHGTQYF
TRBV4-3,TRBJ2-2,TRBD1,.,TGCGCCAGCAGCCAAGATCGTGGACAGGGGTTTCTCGGGGAGCTGTTTTTT,CASSQDRGQGFLGELFF
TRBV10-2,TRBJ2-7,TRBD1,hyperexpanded,TGCGCCAGCATGACAGGGCACTCCTACGAGCAGTACTTC,CASMTGHSYEQYF
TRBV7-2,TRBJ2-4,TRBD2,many,TGTGCCAGCAGCTTAGAGGGTCCGATAAAGCGGGGCAAAACCAAAAACATTCAGTACTTC,CASSLEGPIKRGKTKNIQYF
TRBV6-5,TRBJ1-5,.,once,TGTGCCAGCAGTTACTCGTGGAATCAGCCCCAGCATTTT,CASSYSWNQPQHF
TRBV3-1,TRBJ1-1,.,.,TGTGCCAGCAGCCTAAGAGGAGGGGAAGCTTTCTTT,CASSLRGGEAFF
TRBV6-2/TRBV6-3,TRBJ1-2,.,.,TGTGCCAGCAGTTACTGGCAGGGGCAAGGCTACACCTTC,CASSYWQGQGYTF
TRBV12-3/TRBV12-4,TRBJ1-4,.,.,TGTGCCAGCACCAACCGACGAGGCGGGGAGGAAAAACTGTTTTTT,CASTNRRGGEEKLFF